This is a list of T cell receptor beta chains from one sample in a study of blood T cell repertoires in COVID-19. The repertoire was sequenced with immunoSEQ multiplex PCR; TCRdb's copy has only in-frame clones and lacks some. Of about 310,000 clones listed, about nine tenths were seen once; the top ten hold 8.5% to 10%. Material for sequencing was PBMCs or T cells enriched from blood (not recorded which). Source of these receptors: a woman younger than 30 who had recovered from COVID-19. Each CDR3 is given with its conserved first and last residue. Fields, in order: J gene, V gene, CDR3 length, D gene, clone size, CDR3 protein, CDR3 DNA. A D gene is named only where the DNA matches it firmly. The size of a clone is reported for some rows only, either as once, few or many, or as a class for expanded clones.

>TRBJ2-7|TRBV2|13|NA|NA
CASSELRRYEQYF
TGTGCCAGCAGTGAATTGAGGCGATACGAGCAGTACTTC
>TRBJ2-1|TRBV6-2/TRBV6-3|21|NA|NA
CASSYFPLGSGHVSSYNEQFF
TGTGCCAGCAGTTACTTCCCCCTTGGTAGCGGTCATGTAAGCTCCTACAATGAGCAGTTCTTC
>TRBJ2-3|TRBV28|14|NA|NA
CASSLSGYTDTQYF
TGTGCCAGCAGTTTATCGGGGTACACAGATACGCAGTATTTT
>TRBJ1-5|TRBV10-3|13|NA|NA
CAISDRANQPQHF
TGTGCCATCAGTGACAGGGCTAATCAGCCCCAGCATTTT
>TRBJ1-3|TRBV29-1|13|NA|NA
CSASLTQGNTIYF
TGCAGCGCAAGCCTGACCCAGGGCAACACCATATATTTT
>TRBJ2-7|TRBV28|16|NA|NA
CASSLWGTELSYEQYF
TGTGCCAGCAGTTTATGGGGGACTGAGCTTTCCTACGAGCAGTACTTC
>TRBJ2-1|TRBV6-2/TRBV6-3|14|NA|NA
CASSKRVPLSEQFF
TGTGCCAGCAGTAAACGGGTGCCTCTCAGTGAGCAGTTCTTC
>TRBJ1-2|TRBV5-1|16|TRBD1|NA
CASSLVTGGLDYGYTF
TGCGCCAGCAGCTTGGTGACAGGGGGCCTTGACTATGGCTACACCTTC
>TRBJ2-1|TRBV27|13|TRBD1|NA
CASSDRGYNEQFF
TGTGCCAGCAGCGACAGGGGCTACAATGAGCAGTTCTTC
>TRBJ1-6|TRBV3-1/TRBV3-2|14|NA|few
CASTKQGSNSPLHF
TGTGCCAGCACAAAACAGGGTTCTAATTCACCCCTCCACTTT
>TRBJ1-2|TRBV19|16|TRBD1|few
CASSISSDRGQSGYTF
TGTGCCAGTAGTATCTCCTCGGACAGGGGGCAGAGTGGCTACACCTTC
>TRBJ2-1|TRBV19|13|NA|NA
CASMTGVRNEQFF
TGTGCCAGTATGACGGGGGTTCGGAATGAGCAGTTCTTC
>TRBJ1-1|TRBV28|12|NA|NA
CASVRHDTEAFF
TGTGCCAGTGTACGACACGACACTGAAGCTTTCTTT
>TRBJ1-2|TRBV6-2/TRBV6-3|14|NA|NA
CASSRGTTNYGYTF
TGTGCCAGCAGCCGGGGGACAACTAACTATGGCTACACCTTC
>TRBJ2-5|TRBV7-3|18|TRBD2|once
CASSLFGGAAGAMETQYF
TGTGCCAGCAGCTTATTCGGGGGAGCAGCGGGGGCAATGGAGACCCAGTACTTC
>TRBJ2-1|TRBV19|15|NA|once
CASISVGGNYNEQFF
TGTGCCAGTATTTCAGTCGGCGGAAACTACAATGAGCAGTTCTTC
>TRBJ2-6|TRBV10-3|15|NA|NA
CAISVLGAGANVLTF
TGTGCCATCAGTGTGCTAGGGGCCGGGGCCAACGTCCTGACTTTC
>TRBJ2-7|TRBV6-5|14|TRBD2|NA
CASSLSGRAGEQYF
TGTGCCAGCAGCCTAAGCGGGAGGGCCGGCGAGCAGTACTTC
>TRBJ2-3|TRBV14|16|NA|NA
CASSQVGGLSTDTQYF
TGTGCCAGCAGCCAAGTGGGCGGACTTTCCACAGATACGCAGTATTTT
>TRBJ2-7|TRBV7-9|16|TRBD1|NA
CASSWDRTGGYHEQYF
TGTGCCAGCAGTTGGGATCGGACAGGGGGCTATCACGAGCAGTACTTC
>TRBJ1-3|TRBV28|15|TRBD1|few
CASTLDRDFRNTIYF
TGTGCCAGCACCCTTGACAGGGACTTTAGAAACACCATATATTTT
>TRBJ2-1|TRBV12-3/TRBV12-4|13|NA|NA
CASRAGNYNEQFF
TGTGCCAGCAGGGCGGGGAACTACAATGAGCAGTTCTTC
>TRBJ1-2|TRBV18|14|NA|NA
CASFRAPEGVGYTF
TGTGCCAGCTTCAGGGCACCTGAGGGGGTCGGCTACACCTTC
>TRBJ2-7|TRBV3-1/TRBV3-2|13|TRBD2|once
CASSSAGIYEQYF
TGTGCCAGCAGCTCAGCGGGGATCTACGAGCAGTACTTC
>TRBJ1-6|TRBV4-1|18|NA|NA
CASSQDDGSWGDNSPLHF
TGCGCCAGCAGCCAAGATGACGGGAGCTGGGGGGATAATTCACCCCTCCACTTT
>TRBJ2-3|TRBV7-6|15|NA|NA
CASSPNNGRDDTQYF
TGTGCCAGCAGCCCAAATAACGGGAGAGACGATACGCAGTATTTT
>TRBJ1-2|TRBV5-8|13|NA|once
CASSGRQAGGYTF
TGTGCCAGCAGCGGACGACAGGCTGGTGGCTACACCTTC
>TRBJ1-6|TRBV5-4|16|NA|NA
CASSLGPSFDNSPLHF
TGTGCCAGCAGCTTGGGACCTAGTTTCGATAATTCACCCCTCCACTTT
>TRBJ2-3|TRBV25-1|16|TRBD1|NA
CASSNADRGGTDTQYF
TGTGCCAGCAGTAACGCGGACAGGGGGGGCACAGATACGCAGTATTTT
>TRBJ2-3|TRBV7-2|14|TRBD2|NA
CASSSGRGEDTQYF
TGTGCCAGCAGCTCCGGGCGGGGGGAAGATACGCAGTATTTT
>TRBJ2-1|TRBV7-2|13|TRBD1|NA
CASSSDRGNEQFF
TGTGCCAGCAGTTCGGACAGGGGAAATGAGCAGTTCTTC
>TRBJ2-7|TRBV4-3|15|TRBD2|NA
CASSQGLAGTYEQYF
TGCGCCAGCAGCCAAGGACTAGCGGGAACCTACGAGCAGTACTTC
>TRBJ2-3|TRBV11-2|16|TRBD2|NA
CASSSLSGGSTDTQYF
TGTGCCAGCAGCTCTCTTAGCGGGGGTAGCACAGATACGCAGTATTTT
>TRBJ1-5|TRBV19|16|NA|NA
CASTSGGGASNQPQHF
TGTGCCAGTACCTCCGGTGGGGGGGCCAGCAATCAGCCCCAGCATTTT
>TRBJ1-1|TRBV5-8|16|NA|NA
CASSLMWGASSTEAFF
TGTGCCAGCAGCTTGATGTGGGGCGCTTCCAGCACTGAAGCTTTCTTT
>TRBJ1-2|TRBV20-1|11|NA|NA
CSARPGDGYTF
TGCAGTGCTAGACCAGGCGATGGCTACACCTTC
>TRBJ1-2|TRBV5-4|15|TRBD1|NA
CASSPGTGGYYGYTF
TGTGCCAGCAGCCCGGGGACAGGGGGCTACTATGGCTACACCTTC
>TRBJ1-6|TRBV2|14|NA|NA
CASSPWDNNSPLHF
TGTGCCAGCAGTCCCTGGGACAATAATTCACCCCTCCACTTT
>TRBJ1-4|TRBV28|13|NA|NA
CASSRQLREKLFF
TGTGCCAGCAGTAGACAGCTTCGGGAAAAACTGTTTTTT
>TRBJ2-5|TRBV10-3|14|NA|NA
CAISEASVRETQYF
TGTGCCATCAGTGAGGCTAGCGTTAGGGAGACCCAGTACTTC
>TRBJ1-6|TRBV30|13|NA|NA
CAWVGGFNSPLHF
TGTGCCTGGGTCGGGGGTTTTAATTCACCCCTCCACTTT
>TRBJ2-3|TRBV5-8|16|TRBD1|NA
CASSLARTGGTDTQYF
TGTGCCAGCAGCTTGGCCCGGACAGGGGGAACAGATACGCAGTATTTT
>TRBJ1-1|TRBV19|14|NA|NA
CASSTPPGDTEAFF
TGTGCCAGTAGTACCCCCCCCGGGGACACTGAAGCTTTCTTT
>TRBJ2-5|TRBV24-1|18|TRBD2|NA
CATSDGGLAGVPGETQYF
TGTGCCACCAGTGACGGGGGACTAGCGGGGGTTCCGGGGGAGACCCAGTACTTC
>TRBJ2-1|TRBV15|15|TRBD2|NA
CATSRASFSGNEQFF
TGTGCCACCAGCAGAGCCTCTTTTAGCGGGAACGAGCAGTTCTTC
>TRBJ2-6|TRBV7-3|18|TRBD2|NA
CASSLKRLAGAGANVLTF
TGTGCCAGCAGCTTAAAGAGACTAGCGGGAGCTGGGGCCAACGTCCTGACTTTC
>TRBJ1-1|TRBV5-8|17|TRBD1|once
CASSLRQGAGVITEAFF
TGTGCCAGCAGCTTACGACAGGGGGCGGGTGTTATCACTGAAGCTTTCTTT
>TRBJ1-1|TRBV5-1|14|NA|few
CASSSSGGAFEAFF
TGCGCCAGCAGCTCCTCGGGGGGCGCGTTCGAAGCTTTCTTT
>TRBJ2-7|TRBV28|15|NA|NA
CASSLSGDGTYEQYF
TGTGCCAGCAGTTTATCAGGGGACGGGACCTACGAGCAGTACTTC
>TRBJ2-6|TRBV4-3|17|NA|NA
CASSQRVASSGANVLTF
TGCGCCAGCAGCCAGAGGGTTGCCTCTTCTGGGGCCAACGTCCTGACTTTC
>TRBJ2-3|TRBV11-3|15|TRBD1|NA
CASSLGQAGTDTQYF
TGTGCCAGCAGCTTGGGACAGGCGGGCACAGATACGCAGTATTTT
>TRBJ2-3|TRBV29-1|11|NA|NA
CSTAKYGTQYF
TGCAGCACAGCCAAGTATGGTACGCAGTATTTT